This is a list of T cell receptor beta chains from one sample in a study of blood T cell repertoires in COVID-19. The assay was immunoSEQ multiplex PCR, and TCRdb's table has in-frame clones only and misses some. The sample consists of some 20,000 clones, 80% to 95% of them appearing once. The source material was peripheral blood. The receptors come from a man between 65 and 85 years old with acute or convalescent COVID-19. Each CDR3 is given with its conserved first and last residue. Each record gives: D gene, J gene, V gene, CDR3 protein, CDR3 DNA. The D gene is left open where the match is weak.

TRBD1 TRBJ2-2 TRBV6-4 CASSPGTGAPGELFF TGTGCCAGCAGCCCCGGGACAGGGGCTCCCGGGGAGCTGTTTTTT
TRBD2 TRBJ2-2 TRBV10-2 CASRLAGLLSGELFF TGCGCCAGCAGACTAGCGGGACTTCTATCCGGGGAGCTGTTTTTT
- TRBJ2-7 TRBV18 CASSPSAGYEQYF TGTGCCAGCTCACCATCGGCAGGGTACGAGCAGTACTTC
- TRBJ2-2 TRBV4-3 CASSQEAANTGELFF TGCGCCAGCAGCCAAGAGGCGGCGAACACCGGGGAGCTGTTTTTT
TRBD1 TRBJ2-2 TRBV4-1 CASSLRDRGTITGELFF TGCGCCAGCAGCCTCCGGGACAGGGGTACGATCACCGGGGAGCTGTTTTTT
- TRBJ1-3 TRBV5-1 CASSLAPGTGNTIYF TGCGCCAGCAGCTTGGCCCCGGGTACTGGAAACACCATATATTTT
TRBD2 TRBJ2-3 TRBV5-1 CASSSGLAGVYTDTQYF TGCGCCAGCAGCTCGGGACTAGCGGGAGTGTACACAGATACGCAGTATTTT
- TRBJ2-7 TRBV6-4 CASSQQGCEQYF TGTGCCAGCAGTCAACAGGGCTGCGAGCAGTACTTC
- TRBJ1-5 TRBV2 CASSFGQGSNQPQHF -
TRBD2 TRBJ2-1 TRBV7-2 CAVRDSGRASGEQFF TGTGCCGTCCGGGATAGCGGGAGGGCCTCCGGTGAGCAGTTCTTC
TRBD2 TRBJ2-3 TRBV13 CASRFLAGASGDTQYF TGTGCCAGCAGGTTTTTAGCGGGAGCTAGTGGGGATACGCAGTATTTT
- TRBJ2-7 TRBV7-2 CASSRQGFHEQYF TGTGCCAGCTCTCGGCAGGGATTCCACGAGCAGTACTTC
TRBD1 TRBJ2-3 TRBV24-1 CATSDFGQGTDTQYF TGTGCCACCAGTGATTTCGGACAGGGTACAGATACGCAGTATTTT
TRBD2 TRBJ2-5 TRBV5-4 CASSKGGSGASRETQYF TGTGCCAGCAGCAAAGGGGGTAGCGGGGCCTCCAGGGAGACCCAGTACTTC
- TRBJ1-4 TRBV6-1 CASSETRTENEKLFF TGTGCCAGCAGTGAAACAAGGACAGAAAATGAAAAACTGTTTTTT
- TRBJ1-1 TRBV18 CASSPRSSGNTEAFF TGTGCCAGCTCACCCCGGTCATCCGGGAACACTGAAGCTTTCTTT
- TRBJ1-5 TRBV7-2 CASSLTRSNQPQHF TGTGCCAGCAGCCTAACCCGTAGCAATCAGCCCCAGCATTTT
- TRBJ1-6 TRBV2 CASSPDRTRTLHF TGTGCCAGCAGCCCAGACAGGACGCGAACCCTCCACTTT
TRBD1 TRBJ2-7 TRBV11-2 CASRQMTGPYEQYF TGTGCCAGCAGGCAAATGACAGGGCCCTACGAGCAGTACTTC
TRBD1 TRBJ1-2 TRBV3-1/TRBV3-2 CASSPGQGDGYTF TGTGCCAGCAGTCCGGGACAGGGGGATGGCTACACCTTC